This TCR beta chain was found in a study of T cell changes during pregnancy in multiple sclerosis. The CDR3 covers 15 residues. V gave up 4 bases and J gave up 4 bases; unmatched junction bases: 10. Per the germline V gene, CDR1 is SGHRS and CDR2 is YFSETQ. Only in-frame clones appear in the TCRdb table, and some are missing; sequencing was by immunoSEQ multiplex PCR. This table has fewer than 75,000 clones, around 93% appearing once. The chain links TRBV5-1 to TRBJ1-2; 7 bases are a match to TRBD1. The specimen comprised peripheral blood, sampled after pregnancy. The TCR originated in a female donor in good health, enrolled as a control in a pregnancy study. DNA of the CDR3: TGCGCCAGCAGCCCCAGGACAGGAATCATCTATGGCTACACCTTC. It encodes CASSPRTGIIYGYTF.